The 27 T cell receptor beta chains given below trace back to one sample, sequenced in a study of technical replicates of blood from a few donors. Sequencing used immunoSEQ multiplex PCR; TCRdb keeps in-frame clones, though not all of them. Of 79,000 or so clones detected, 85% to 95% appear once; the ten largest clones hold approximately 0.35%. The specimen was T cells isolated from PBMCs. These receptors all come from a human donor in good health.

The chain employs TRBV7-8 and TRBJ1-5; a weak D match, TRBD1 (5 bases). CDR1 and CDR2 (germline): SGHVS, FQNEAQ. The length of the CDR3 is 15 residues. V was shortened by 2 bases and J by 2 bases, with 10 bases between the two germline ends. CDR3 DNA sequence: TGTGCCAGCAGCTTATCCAGGGATCGCAATCAGCCCCAGCATTTT. It encodes CASSLSRDRNQPQHF.

The chain employs TRBV7-6 and TRBJ2-1; 9 nucleotides line up with TRBD2. Germline CDR1 and CDR2: SGHVS and FNYEAQ. This CDR3 is 16 amino acids long. V trimming: 4 bases; J trimming: 8 bases; junction bases outside the gene matches: 12. CDR3 sequence: CASSSHPREGRDEQFF. In nucleotides, the CDR3 is TGTGCCAGCAGCTCTCATCCGCGGGAGGGACGGGATGAGCAGTTCTTC. Filled out from reference TRBV7-6 and TRBJ2-1, the complete variable domain reads GAGVSQSPRYKVTKRGQDVALRCDPISGHVSLYWYRQALGQGPEFLTYFNYEAQQDKSGLPNDRFSAERPEGSISTLTIQRTEQRDSAMYRCASSSHPREGRDEQFFGPGTRLTVL.

This clone was seen only once. DNA for the CDR3: TGTGCCAGCAGTTTCCGGGGCTCCTACGAGCAGTACTTC. Its protein is CASSFRGSYEQYF. The chain combines TRBV27 with TRBJ2-7; TRBD2 might be the D (5 bases). V lost 3 bases and J lost 0, with 6 bases in between. This CDR3 has 13 amino acids. CDR1 and CDR2 from the germline V gene are MNHEY and SMNVEV (reference sequence).

V is TRBV21-1 and J is TRBJ2-1; the table's D gene call, TRBD2, was not cross checked with the DNA. TRBV21-1 is reported as a pseudogene. CDR3 length: 11 amino acids. Written as DNA, the CDR3 is TGTGCCAGCAGAGCGGGAGCTTGTCAGTTCTTC. Translating gives CASRAGACQFF.

V usage is TRBV7-2 and J usage is TRBJ1-5; D is unresolved. CDR3 length: 14 amino acids. V was clipped by 1 base and J by 3 bases, with 7 bases between them. The germline V gene encodes CDR1 SGHTA and CDR2 FQGNSA. The CDR3, as DNA: TGTGCCAGCAGCTTAGGCGTCAACAATCAGCCCCAGCATTTT. This sequence encodes CASSLGVNNQPQHF.

The V call is TRBV5-1, the J call TRBJ2-5; D gene ambiguous. V dropped 0 bases and J dropped 0 bases, with 6 bases sitting between them. CDR3 length equals 14 residues. From germline, CDR1 is SGHRS and CDR2 YFSETQ. In DNA, the CDR3 is TGCGCCAGCAGCTTGGGGGCGCACCAAGAGACCCAGTACTTC. Amino acid sequence: CASSLGAHQETQYF.

A single count supports this clone. The genes are TRBV5-6 and TRBJ1-5; 10 bases agree with TRBD1. Germline lookup yields CDR1 SGHDT and CDR2 YYEEEE. The CDR3 is made up of 16 amino acids. Losses at the gene ends were 0 bases for V and 7 bases for J; bases not matched to a gene: 7. The CDR3 nucleotides are TGTGCCAGCAGCTTGGCAGGACAGGGGGGGTACCAGCCCCAGCATTTT. This translates into CASSLAGQGGYQPQHF.

The chain links TRBV6-5 to TRBJ1-2; D gene ambiguous. This CDR3 is 14 amino acids long. Germline-derived CDR1 and CDR2 are MNHEY and SVGAGI. V was cut by 4 bases and J by 4 bases, with 13 bases left in between. CDR3 sequence reads: CASSFRGYGYGYTF. In DNA form, the CDR3 reads TGTGCCAGCAGTTTCCGGGGATACGGCTATGGCTACACCTTC.

The gene calls are TRBV7-2 and TRBJ2-3, with TRBD1 matching over 11 bases. J was trimmed by 3 bases and V by 3 bases; bases with no gene match: 5. This CDR3 spans 16 amino acids. Germline V CDR1 and CDR2: SGHTA, FQGNSA. The CDR3: CASSFSGTGGTDTQYF. The DNA for the CDR3 is TGTGCCAGCAGCTTCTCCGGGACAGGGGGGACAGATACGCAGTATTTT. Full variable domain (rest looked up from reference TRBV7-2 and TRBJ2-3): GAGVSQSPSNKVTEKGKDVELRCDPISGHTALYWYRQSLGQGLEFLIYFQGNSAPDKSGLPSDRFSAERTGGSVSTLTIQRTQQEDSAVYLCASSFSGTGGTDTQYFGPGTRLTVL.

This chain links TRBV5-1 with TRBJ1-1; 9 positions match TRBD1. With V trimmed by 5 bases and J by 4 bases, 9 bases remained unmatched. This CDR3 is built from 15 residues. Germline V gene sequence: CDR1 SGHRS, CDR2 YFSETQ. CDR3 coding DNA: TGCGCCAGCAGAACCGGGACAGGGCGGGCCACTGAAGCTTTCTTT. Amino acids: CASRTGTGRATEAFF.

This clone showed up just once. DNA for the CDR3: TGTGCCAGCACCGTAGGGGGGACAGGGGAAACTGAAGCTTTCTTT. Translation: CASTVGGTGETEAFF. The chain combines TRBV6-1 with TRBJ1-1; 10 bases map to TRBD1. Trimming took 7 bases from V and 5 from J; bases not matched to a gene: 10. The CDR3 consists of 15 residues. The V gene's germline CDR1 is MNHNS and CDR2 SASEGT.

The chain couples TRBV7-9 to TRBJ2-7; no reliable D call. This CDR3 contains 14 residues. The V gene's germline CDR1 is SEHNR and CDR2 FQNEAQ (reference sequence). V gave up 2 bases and J gave up 4 bases, with 12 bases separating them. The CDR3 DNA reads TGTGCCAGCAGCTTAATTTCAGTTTCGTACGAGCAGTACTTC. Amino acid sequence: CASSLISVSYEQYF.

The rearrangement links TRBV7-2 to TRBJ2-7; TRBD1 matches 8 bases. Trimming took 1 base from V and 0 from J; bases not matched to a gene: 2. The CDR3 length is 15 residues. Looked up from germline, CDR1 is SGHTA and CDR2 is FQGNSA. The CDR3 DNA reads as TGTGCCAGCAGCTTAGGTGACAGGGGCTCCTACGAGCAGTACTTC. Amino acid sequence: CASSLGDRGSYEQYF.

The chain joins TRBV6-5 to TRBJ2-1; maybe TRBD2 (5 bases). Trimming cost V 5 bases and J 7 bases, with 12 bases left between them. Per the germline V gene, CDR1 is MNHEY and CDR2 is SVGAGI. The length of the CDR3 is 13 residues. The CDR3 DNA follows: TGTGCCAGCAGTCTCACGCGAGGGAATGAGCAGTTCTTC. It yields the protein CASSLTRGNEQFF.

The rearrangement uses TRBV10-3 and TRBJ1-2; D possibly corresponds to TRBD1 (5 bases). Germline assignment: CDR1 ENHRY and CDR2 SYGVKD. The CDR3 runs to 12 residues. V was cut by 6 bases and J by 7 bases, with 12 bases left in between. CDR3 DNA: TGTGCCATCAGGGGGGGGAGACTTGGCTACACCTTC. This sequence encodes CAIRGGRLGYTF.

The chain links TRBV6-5 to TRBJ1-5; D possibly corresponds to TRBD1 (5 bases). V lost 5 bases to trimming and J lost 3 bases, with 14 bases between them. The CDR3 consists of 15 residues. Germline V gene data show CDR1 as MNHEY and CDR2 as SVGAGI. In nucleotides, the CDR3 is TGTGCCAGCAGTCGGGACGGCGGGAACAATCAGCCCCAGCATTTT. Protein product: CASSRDGGNNQPQHF.

This rearrangement joins TRBV9 to TRBJ2-1, with 9 bases matching TRBD1. The V gene's germline CDR1 is SGDLS and CDR2 YYNGEE. CDR3 length equals 14 residues. V lost 3 bases to trimming and J lost 9 bases; unmatched junction nucleotides: 7. DNA for the CDR3: TGTGCCAGCAGCGGAACAACAGGGGGCACTGAGCAGTTCTTC. This translates into CASSGTTGGTEQFF.

This chain joins TRBV9 and TRBJ1-1, with D maybe TRBD1 (6 bases). Germline CDR1 is SGDLS and CDR2 is YYNGEE. The CDR3 runs to 12 residues. Trimming left V 0 bases short and J 8 bases short, with 8 bases between. CDR3 in DNA: TGTGCCAGCAGCGTAGACAGGGAAGAAGCTTTCTTT. Amino acids: CASSVDREEAFF.

V is TRBV28 and J is TRBJ1-2; unclear D gene. The CDR3 has 13 amino acids. V was cut by 0 bases and J by 4 bases, with 6 bases left in between. Germline assignment: CDR1 MDHEN and CDR2 SYDVKM. The CDR3 region has the DNA TGTGCCAGCAGTTTATGGACAAGCTATGGCTACACCTTC. Protein product: CASSLWTSYGYTF.

V gene TRBV5-1 combines with J gene TRBJ1-2, with D maybe TRBD1 (6 bases). The length of the CDR3 is 13 residues. CDR1 is SGHRS and CDR2 is YFSETQ in the germline V gene. Trimming shortened V by 0 bases and J by 7 bases, and 10 bases separated the two germline ends. The CDR3 reads CASSLGQGSGYTF. In DNA, the CDR3 is TGCGCCAGCAGCTTGGGGCAGGGGTCTGGCTACACCTTC.

This chain uses TRBV10-1 with TRBJ2-1; D is undetermined. The CDR3 is 13 residues long. Per the germline V gene, CDR1 is WNHNN and CDR2 is SYGVQD (reference sequence). V lost 1 base and J 10 bases, leaving 11 bases between the germline ends. Here the CDR3 reads CASSEFAGQEQFF. The CDR3 coding sequence is TGCGCCAGCAGTGAGTTCGCTGGCCAAGAGCAGTTCTTC.

The J gene is TRBJ2-7, the V gene TRBV29-1; 7 positions match TRBD2. Losses at the gene ends were 3 bases for V and 0 bases for J; bases not matched to a gene: 2. Germline V gives CDR1 SQVTM, CDR2 ANQGSEA. This CDR3 spans 13 amino acids. The DNA for the CDR3 is TGCAGCGTTGAGGCTAGCGGCTCCTACGAGCAGTACTTC. As protein: CSVEASGSYEQYF.

Worth noting for this clone: Other DNA sequences in the same sample also yield this CDR3. The chain is built from TRBV5-1 and TRBJ2-7; D ambiguous. The CDR3 consists of 11 residues. V shed 3 bases and J shed 4 bases, with 5 bases lying between them. CDR1 and CDR2 (germline): SGHRS, YFSETQ. CDR3 in amino acids: CASSSSYEQYF. The CDR3 DNA is TGCGCCAGCAGCTCTTCTTACGAGCAGTACTTC.

The chain joins TRBV11-3 to TRBJ1-1; TRBD1 aligns across 8 bases. The V gene's germline CDR1 is SGHNT and CDR2 YENEEA. The CDR3 extends over 14 amino acids. Germline trimming cut 1 base from V and 5 bases from J; bases unmatched to any gene: 3. The CDR3 here is CASSLGTGYTEAFF. Written as DNA, the CDR3 is TGTGCCAGCAGCTTAGGGACAGGGTATACTGAAGCTTTCTTT.

The V call is TRBV7-9, the J call TRBJ1-3, with D uncertain. Germline V gene data show CDR1 as SEHNR and CDR2 as FQNEAQ (reference sequence). Between the trimmed V and J ends, which lost 1 base and 0 bases, there was a span of 10 bases. The CDR3 has 16 amino acids. CDR3 in amino acids: CASSLGSLTSGNTIYF. CDR3 coding DNA: TGTGCCAGCAGCTTAGGATCACTTACCTCTGGAAACACCATATATTTT. Using reference TRBV7-9 and TRBJ1-3 for the parts outside the CDR3, the full variable domain is DTGVSQNPRHKITKRGQNVTFRCDPISEHNRLYWYRQTLGQGPEFLTYFQNEAQLEKSRLLSDRFSAERPKGSFSTLEIQRTEQGDSAMYLCASSLGSLTSGNTIYFGEGSWLTVV.

In its sample, this clone was seen a few times. J is TRBJ2-7 and V is TRBV27; D may be TRBD1 (7 bases). Germline CDR1 is MNHEY and CDR2 is SMNVEV (reference sequence). V was pared by 5 bases and J by 3 bases, with 14 bases between. The CDR3 is 14 amino acids. CDR3 amino acids: CASSAGGIFYEQYF. The CDR3 region has the DNA TGTGCCAGCAGTGCAGGGGGGATCTTCTACGAGCAGTACTTC.

V usage is TRBV11-1 and J usage is TRBJ2-3, with D possibly matching TRBD1 (5 bases). The germline CDR1 and CDR2 sequences are SGHAT and FQDESV (reference sequence). The CDR3 loop spans 16 amino acids. Between the trimmed V and J ends, which lost 3 bases and 1 base, there was a span of 14 bases. The CDR3 region is CASSFWGQVGTDTQYF. CDR3 bases: TGTGCCAGCAGCTTCTGGGGCCAGGTGGGCACAGATACGCAGTATTTT.